This entry is about one T cell receptor beta chain. The antigen is undetermined. Since no conserved phenylalanine or tryptophan closes the CDR3, a read error is the likely cause. The DNA is left out, because the CDR3 cannot be placed on it with certainty; the CDR3 is given as TCRdb lists it. What was amplified from RNA transcripts were TCR beta CDR3 regions. HTBI primers were used for first-round RT-PCR of the TCR CDR3. TCRdb recomputed calls from the multiplex PCR reads with MiXCR, one row per CDR3 protein. The sample has hundreds of thousands of distinct CDR3 sequences; under 60% are singletons. The germline gives CDR1 MGHDK, CDR2 SYGVNS. The CDR3 totals 8 residues, both ends included. A lack of ophthalmopathy progression within 18 months defined stable Graves' hyperthyroidism. This entry is derived from a study of T cells in Graves' hyperthyroidism and ophthalmopathy. General study results and limits: A 13 V-J signature model discriminated ophthalmopathy versus stable hyperthyroidism. Most expanded thyroid clonotypes above 0.001 also appeared in blood.

The material sequenced was peripheral blood or thyroid tissue (not recorded which). This TCR came from a woman aged 18-29 years with Graves' hyperthyroidism. The chain recombines TRBV25-1 with TRBJ1-6; TRBD1, the table's D call, was not compared with the DNA. CDR3 residues: CASSEWRA.